This T cell receptor (beta chain) was captured by sequencing in a study of cytomegalovirus exposure and HLA in healthy donors. Study-level points and caveats: The classifier reportedly diagnosed cytomegalovirus status with high specificity and sensitivity. Most TCR sequences were seen very rarely across donors, but some public TCRs occurred in many. According to the study, some 160 TCR beta chains were cytomegalovirus-associated.

Libraries were prepared by immunoSEQ multiplex PCR; TCRdb keeps only in-frame clonotypes and omits some of them. The repertoire has fewer than 250,000 clones, 87% of them found once; the top ten carry 2% to 2.5%. As regards this clone: Its antigen is unidentified.

V shed 4 bases, J shed 6 bases, and the junction held 9 bases outside the gene matches. The CDR3 is made up of 15 amino acids. The germline V gene has CDR1 LGHNA and CDR2 YNFKEQ. The TCR originated in a woman aged 18-30 years in good health and CMV-seropositive. The V gene is TRBV4-2, the J gene TRBJ2-3, with TRBD2 identical over 8 bases. Sequenced input: PBMCs. CDR3 sequence reads: CASSRVLAGGDTQYF. The CDR3 coding sequence is TGTGCCAGCAGCCGCGTTCTAGCGGGTGGGGATACGCAGTATTTT.